A single sample is the source of the 32 T cell receptor beta chains below, sequenced in a study of T cells in Graves' hyperthyroidism and ophthalmopathy. Amplified TCR beta CDR3 regions came from RNA transcripts. First-round RT-PCR with HTBI primers amplified the TCR CDR3 region. TCRdb used MiXCR to reprocess the multiplex PCR reads, holding one entry per CDR3 protein. The sample shows 300,000 to 450,000 distinct CDR3 sequences, 14% of them seen only once. Sequenced material: blood. The receptors here all came from a woman aged 55-70 years with Graves' hyperthyroidism.

The chain carries TRBV5-4 and TRBJ2-1; 8 nucleotides line up with TRBD1. The germline V gene encodes CDR1 SGHNT and CDR2 YYREEE (reference sequence). The CDR3 runs to 17 residues. V shed 4 bases and J 0 bases; nucleotides not matched to a gene: 9. CDR3 amino acids: CASSGEGQGPSYNEQFF. CDR3 sequence (DNA): TGTGCCAGCAGCGGGGAAGGACAGGGTCCCTCCTACAATGAGCAGTTCTTC.

This clonotype turned up a few times. The rearrangement joins TRBV4-2 to TRBJ1-5; the match to TRBD1 covers 7 bases. The CDR3 consists of 16 residues. Germline V CDR1 and CDR2: LGHNA, YNFKEQ. Trimming cost V 6 bases and J 0 bases; bases outside gene matches: 8. The DNA for the CDR3 is TGTGCCAGCAGGCCTCAGGGGGTCAATAGCAATCAGCCCCAGCATTTT. Encoded protein: CASRPQGVNSNQPQHF.

The chain couples TRBV28 to TRBJ2-4, with TRBD2 as a possible D gene (5 bases). V gave up 6 bases and J gave up 4 bases, with 10 bases separating them. The length of the CDR3 is 13 residues. CDR1 MDHEN and CDR2 SYDVKM come from the germline V gene. The CDR3 nucleotides are TGTGCCAGCAGCCCGGAGGATAAAAACATTCAGTACTTC. As protein: CASSPEDKNIQYF.

The table lists this clonotype with many counts. The chain couples TRBV5-1 to TRBJ1-2, with TRBD1 matching 7 bases. The V segment lost 1 base and the J segment 4 bases; nucleotides outside the gene matches: 4. Germline V lookup: CDR1 SGHRS, CDR2 YFSETQ. CDR3 size: 14 residues. The CDR3 region is CASSLIGGIYGYTF. For the CDR3, the DNA is TGCGCCAGCAGCTTGATAGGGGGCATCTATGGCTACACCTTC. The full variable domain, with the rest looked up from reference TRBV5-1 and TRBJ1-2, is KAGVTQTPRYLIKTRGQQVTLSCSPISGHRSVSWYQQTPGQGLQFLFEYFSETQRNKGNFPGRFSGRQFSNSRSEMNVSTLELGDSALYLCASSLIGGIYGYTFGSGTRLTVV.

This clonotype was observed a handful of times. The chain joins TRBV6-1 to TRBJ2-3, with TRBD2 matching over 10 bases. The germline CDR1 and CDR2 sequences are MNHNS and SASEGT. V lost 5 bases to trimming and J lost 0 bases; unmatched junction nucleotides: 5. The CDR3 loop spans 16 amino acids. The CDR3 region is CASSKLAGSSTDTQYF. CDR3 in DNA: TGTGCCAGCAGTAAACTAGCGGGGTCTAGCACAGATACGCAGTATTTT.

There are many counts of this clonotype. The chain has TRBV11-2 and TRBJ2-7; D not certain. This CDR3 is built from 14 residues. Germline V CDR1 and CDR2: SGHAT, FQNNGV. The germline V and J ends were trimmed by 1 base and 0 bases, with 7 bases remaining between them. In DNA, the CDR3 is TGTGCCAGCAGCTTAGCGGAAAGCTCCTACGAGCAGTACTTC. Protein: CASSLAESSYEQYF. The whole variable domain, filled in from reference TRBV11-2 and TRBJ2-7, reads EAGVAQSPRYKIIEKRQSVAFWCNPISGHATLYWYQQILGQGPKLLIQFQNNGVVDDSQLPKDRFSAERLKGVDSTLKIQPAKLEDSAVYLCASSLAESSYEQYFGPGTRLTVT.

V usage is TRBV5-4 and J usage is TRBJ2-3; tentative D call: TRBD2 (6 bases). Trimming removed 5 bases at V and 1 base at J, with 14 bases between. The CDR3 totals 15 residues. Per the germline V gene, CDR1 is SGHNT and CDR2 is YYREEE (reference sequence). The CDR3 loop reads CASSQAGGGTDTQYF. CDR3 DNA sequence: TGTGCCAGCAGTCAGGCTGGCGGGGGCACAGATACGCAGTATTTT. Combining the CDR3 with reference TRBV5-4 and TRBJ2-3 gives the whole variable domain ETGVTQSPTHLIKTRGQQVTLRCSSQSGHNTVSWYQQALGQGPQFIFQYYREEENGRGNFPPRFSGLQFPNYSSELNVNALELDDSALYLCASSQAGGGTDTQYFGPGTRLTVL.

This clonotype was detected many times. The gene calls are TRBV5-5 and TRBJ2-3, with 16 bases fitting TRBD2. Per the germline V gene, CDR1 is SGHKS and CDR2 is YYEKEE (reference sequence). The CDR3 covers 18 residues. V gave up 7 bases and J gave up 4 bases; unmatched junction bases: 12. CDR3 bases: TGTGCCAGCTCCCTGGGACTAGCGGGAGGGCCAAGGGCAGATACGCAGTATTTT. Translation gives CASSLGLAGGPRADTQYF. Filled out from reference TRBV5-5 and TRBJ2-3, the complete variable domain reads DAGVTQSPTHLIKTRGQQVTLRCSPISGHKSVSWYQQVLGQGPQFIFQYYEKEERGRGNFPDRFSARQFPNYSSELNVNALLLGDSALYLCASSLGLAGGPRADTQYFGPGTRLTVL.

This clonotype was found a few times. With a much larger clone just one base away, this may be a read error. The V gene is TRBV18, the J gene TRBJ2-7, with D unresolved. The germline V gene has CDR1 KGHSH and CDR2 LQKENI. This CDR3 region has 11 residues. The CDR3 region is CASPPRYEQYF. Written as DNA, the CDR3 is TGTGCCAGCCCACCTCGGTACGAGCAGTACTTC.

This clonotype was recorded a few times. The chain has TRBV19 and TRBJ2-7; the match to TRBD2 covers 10 bases. Germline loops: CDR1 LNHDA, CDR2 SQIVND (reference sequence). V trimming: 5 bases; J trimming: 3 bases; junction bases outside the gene matches: 16. The CDR3 runs 18 residues. The CDR3, as DNA: TGTGCCAGTAGTGATCAAGCGGGAGGGGGGACCGCAAACTACGAGCAGTACTTC. Translation: CASSDQAGGGTANYEQYF.

This clonotype was found many times. This chain connects TRBV12-3 or TRBV12-4 to TRBJ1-1, with D uncertain. Between the trimmed V and J ends, which lost 6 bases and 7 bases, there was a span of 15 bases. The CDR3 is made up of 13 amino acids. DNA of the CDR3: TGTGCCAGCAGCCTGGACGCTGGCGGTGAAGCTTTCTTT. This codes for CASSLDAGGEAFF.

This clonotype has ten or more counts. The chain joins TRBV18 to TRBJ1-4, with TRBD1 matching over 7 bases. The junction had 5 bases not matched to a gene; V was cut back by 1 base and J by 3 bases. This CDR3 comprises 16 residues. CDR1 is KGHSH, CDR2 LQKENI, per germline. In DNA form, the CDR3 reads TGTGCCAGCTCACCACAGAATCAGGGGGCTAATGAAAAACTGTTTTTT. Protein sequence: CASSPQNQGANEKLFF.

V gene TRBV25-1 combines with J gene TRBJ2-1; 8 bases match TRBD2. Germline V CDR1 and CDR2: MGHDK, SYGVNS. This CDR3 has 14 amino acids. The V gene end was trimmed by 8 bases and the J gene end by 10 bases; junction bases not matched to a gene: 13. The chain's CDR3 is CASRGTSRGGEQFF. The CDR3 nucleotides are TGTGCCAGCCGAGGGACTAGTCGGGGGGGGGAGCAGTTCTTC.

The chain combines TRBV20-1 with TRBJ2-2; 11 bases fit TRBD2. This CDR3 spans 18 amino acids. The trim removed 2 bases at V and 2 bases at J, leaving 10 bases unmatched. Germline lookup yields CDR1 DFQATT and CDR2 SNEGSKA (reference sequence). CDR3 in DNA: TGCAGTGCTAGACCGGGACTTCTAGCGGGAGGAAACACCGGGGAGCTGTTTTTT. This codes for CSARPGLLAGGNTGELFF.

The rearrangement uses TRBV18 and TRBJ2-7, with 10 bases aligning to TRBD1. Germline assignment: CDR1 KGHSH and CDR2 LQKENI. The J segment lost 4 bases and the V segment lost 0 bases, leaving 9 bases of the junction unmatched. The CDR3 contains 17 residues. The CDR3 reads CASSPPSPGTGAYEQYF. The CDR3, as DNA: TGTGCCAGCTCACCACCTTCCCCCGGGACAGGGGCTTACGAGCAGTACTTC.

This sequence joins TRBV28 and TRBJ2-7; TRBD2 aligns across 14 bases. Per germline, CDR1 MDHEN and CDR2 SYDVKM. This CDR3 is built from 17 residues. With V trimmed by 4 bases and J by 5 bases, 10 bases remained unmatched. The CDR3 sequence: CASSSAGLAGVPHEQYF. The CDR3 DNA follows: TGTGCCAGCAGTTCAGCGGGACTAGCGGGAGTACCCCACGAGCAGTACTTC.

J is TRBJ2-4 and V is TRBV3-1; 13 nucleotides agree with TRBD2. CDR1 LGHDT and CDR2 YNNKEL come from the germline V gene (reference sequence). The CDR3 length is 17 residues. V dropped 0 bases and J dropped 9; count of bases not matched to a gene: 8. CDR3 loop: CASSQEFGTSGISIQYF. Here the CDR3 DNA reads TGTGCCAGCAGCCAAGAGTTCGGGACTAGCGGGATAAGCATTCAGTACTTC. Full variable domain (missing parts from reference TRBV3-1 and TRBJ2-4): DTAVSQTPKYLVTQMGNDKSIKCEQNLGHDTMYWYKQDSKKFLKIMFSYNNKELIINETVPNRFSPKSPDKAHLNLHINSLELGDSAVYFCASSQEFGTSGISIQYFGAGTRLSVL.

This clonotype was recorded many times. The chain links TRBV15 to TRBJ2-6, with D possibly called TRBD1 or TRBD2 (6 bases each). The CDR3 spans 16 residues. Germline lookup yields CDR1 LNHNV and CDR2 YYDKDF (reference sequence). The V end lost 0 bases, the J end lost 2 bases, and 8 bases lay between the germline ends. For the CDR3, the DNA is TGTGCCACCAGCAGAGATAGGGGGGCTGGGGCCAACGTCCTGACTTTC. Its protein is CATSRDRGAGANVLTF.

This clonotype showed up many times. The chain carries TRBV20-1 and TRBJ2-7; D remains ambiguous. This CDR3 is 13 amino acids long. Trimming removed 3 bases from V and 0 bases from J, with 9 bases in between. CDR1 and CDR2 (germline): DFQATT, SNEGSKA (reference sequence). The CDR3 DNA is TGCAGTGCTAGTAGTGAGAGCTCCTACGAGCAGTACTTC. This translates into CSASSESSYEQYF.

The sample holds many counts of this clonotype. The gene calls are TRBV3-1 and TRBJ1-4; D not resolved. Germline lookup yields CDR1 LGHDT and CDR2 YNNKEL (reference sequence). Between the trimmed V and J ends, which lost 5 bases and 7 bases, there was a span of 8 bases. The CDR3 runs to 12 residues. CDR3 loop: CASSAQGEKLFF. CDR3 nucleotide sequence: TGTGCCAGCAGCGCCCAAGGTGAAAAACTGTTTTTT. Based on the CDR3 plus reference TRBV3-1 and TRBJ1-4, the full variable domain is DTAVSQTPKYLVTQMGNDKSIKCEQNLGHDTMYWYKQDSKKFLKIMFSYNNKELIINETVPNRFSPKSPDKAHLNLHINSLELGDSAVYFCASSAQGEKLFFGSGTQLSVL.

For this clonotype: This could be a read error, since a much larger clone is one nucleotide away. This chain uses TRBV12-3 or TRBV12-4 with TRBJ1-5; tentative D call: TRBD1 (5 bases). This CDR3 region has 16 residues. The CDR3 spells CASSLYWGYSNQPRHF. The DNA of the CDR3 is TGTGCCAGCAGTTTATACTGGGGGTATAGCAATCAGCCCCGGCATTTT.

This clonotype was observed many times. The gene calls are TRBV27 and TRBJ2-1; D uncertain. Trimming removed 2 bases at V and 3 bases at J, with 14 bases between. The CDR3 consists of 16 residues. The germline V gene has CDR1 MNHEY and CDR2 SMNVEV (reference sequence). The CDR3 DNA sequence: TGTGCCAGCAGTTTAGTAGGGTTCCCCCTCTACAATGAGCAGTTCTTC. It specifies CASSLVGFPLYNEQFF.

This clonotype was counted at least ten times. The DNA of the CDR3 is TGTGCCAGCAGACGCCTGGGAGCGGACTACGAGCAGTACTTC. Residues: CASRRLGADYEQYF. This chain connects TRBV11-2 to TRBJ2-7, with D possibly being TRBD2 (5 bases). This CDR3 has 14 residues. Trimming cost V 6 bases and J 3 bases, with 15 bases left between them. Germline loops: CDR1 SGHAT, CDR2 FQNNGV.

V gene TRBV24-1 combines with J gene TRBJ2-3, with no clear D. Between the trimmed V and J ends, which lost 7 bases and 2 bases, there was a span of 3 bases. CDR1 and CDR2 (germline): KGHDR, SFDVKD. CDR3 length: 11 amino acids. The DNA for the CDR3 is TGTGCCACCAGCCACACAGATACGCAGTATTTT. It encodes CATSHTDTQYF.

V gene TRBV12-3 or TRBV12-4 combines with J gene TRBJ1-5, with 8 nucleotides matching TRBD1. With 5 bases clipped from V and 0 bases from J, the junction kept 3 bases outside the gene matches. The CDR3 consists of 15 residues. CDR3 protein: CASSRQGASNQPQHF. In nucleotides, the CDR3 is TGTGCCAGCAGTAGGCAGGGGGCTAGCAATCAGCCCCAGCATTTT.

With respect to this clonotype: This sequence may be a read error, since a much larger clone differs from it by one base. The V gene is TRBV12-3 or TRBV12-4, the J gene TRBJ1-6, with 8 nucleotides matching TRBD1. The CDR3 is 13 amino acids. This chain's CDR3 is CASSRQGNSPFHF. The CDR3 coding sequence is TGTGCCAGCAGCCGACAGGGGAATTCACCCTTCCACTTT.

This clonotype was recorded many times. The rearrangement uses TRBV12-3 or TRBV12-4 and TRBJ1-4, with 8 bases that match TRBD1. Trimming took 7 bases from V and 8 from J; bases not matched to a gene: 9. This CDR3 spans 14 amino acids. The chain's CDR3 is CASTSGQGPEKLFF. CDR3 in DNA: TGTGCCAGCACCTCAGGACAGGGCCCCGAAAAACTGTTTTTT.

This clonotype was seen more than once but under ten times. This sequence joins TRBV6-5 and TRBJ2-1; perhaps TRBD2 as D (5 bases). This CDR3 contains 15 residues. Deletions cut 3 bases from V and 7 bases from J, with 16 bases between. Germline V gives CDR1 MNHEY, CDR2 SVGAGI. CDR3 region: CASSYATRSGNEQFF. In DNA form, the CDR3 reads TGTGCCAGCAGTTATGCTACTAGAAGTGGGAATGAGCAGTTCTTC.

The table lists this clonotype with many counts. The chain employs TRBV11-2 and TRBJ1-1; TRBD1 might be the D (6 bases). V lost 3 bases and J 10 bases, leaving 18 bases between the germline ends. CDR1 and CDR2 from the germline V gene are SGHAT and FQNNGV. The CDR3 has 14 amino acids. The DNA of the CDR3 is TGTGCCAGCAGCTTGGGGGGGCAACCTGAGGGAGCTTTCTTT. Translating it yields CASSLGGQPEGAFF.

A word on this clonotype: The germline gene is not matched at one end of the junction; a read error may be the cause. The genes are TRBV3-1 and TRBJ2-7; 11 bases match TRBD2. Germline V lookup: CDR1 LGHDT, CDR2 YNNKEL (reference sequence). This CDR3 region has 13 residues. The CDR3 coding sequence is TGTGCCAGCAGCTTAGCGGGGGGGGCGACTGTCCGATTC. It is translated as CASSLAGGATVRF.

Many counts were recorded for this clonotype. The chain joins TRBV20-1 to TRBJ1-2; TRBD1 might be the D (6 bases). CDR3 length: 14 amino acids. Between the trimmed V and J ends, which lost 5 bases and 1 base, there was a span of 14 bases. Germline CDR1 is DFQATT and CDR2 is SNEGSKA (reference sequence). The CDR3 nucleotides are TGCAGTGCTCATTTACAGGGATTTAACTATGGCTACACCTTC. Translating gives CSAHLQGFNYGYTF.

This clonotype was counted many times. The V call is TRBV30, the J call TRBJ2-7; D remains ambiguous. The CDR3 covers 12 residues. The V gene's germline CDR1 is GTSNPN and CDR2 SVGIG (reference sequence). The V gene lost 2 bases and the J gene lost 4 bases, with 9 bases spanning the gap. CDR3 sequence reads: CAWSTGGYEQYF. CDR3 coding DNA: TGTGCCTGGAGTACGGGTGGTTACGAGCAGTACTTC.